This T cell receptor (beta chain) is from a study of post-analysis software for immune sequencing data. In its sample, this clonotype was seen a few times. The antigen remains undetermined. Unique molecular identifiers were built into the TCR beta cDNA libraries. Each CDR3 protein is one row after TCRdb ran MiXCR on the PCR reads. The data contain about 400,000 distinct CDR3 sequences, about a third of them singletons. Study results and caveats: Five or six TRBV segments were significantly more frequent in patients than in controls. TRBV5-6, TRBV5-1 and TRBV20-1 were among these segments.

The V gene end was trimmed by 5 bases and the J gene end by 7 bases; junction bases not matched to a gene: 14. This CDR3 spans 16 amino acids. Germline loops: CDR1 DFQATT, CDR2 SNEGSKA (reference sequence). The sample was blood. This TCR came from a girl aged 10-17 years with multiple sclerosis. V and J are TRBV20-1 and TRBJ2-1; 10 nucleotides line up with TRBD2. The CDR3 DNA is TGCAGTGCTGTACCCCAACTAGCGGGGAGTTATAATGAGCAGTTCTTC. Protein product: CSAVPQLAGSYNEQFF.